A few counts support the clone carrying this T cell receptor (beta chain). Its antigen is unidentified. The CDR3 spans 13 residues. CDR1 is LNHDA and CDR2 is SQIVND in the germline V gene (reference sequence). Trimming stripped 2 bases from V and 2 bases from J, with 7 bases between. The data were obtained in a study of radiotherapy plus CTLA-4 blockade in lung cancer. Study details: Around a sixth of patients responded objectively, and about 33% achieved disease control. Study-wide points: Radiotherapy plus ipilimumab was followed by expansion in blood of tumor-derived TCR clones.

The repertoire was sequenced with immunoSEQ multiplex PCR; TCRdb's copy has only in-frame clones and lacks some. Among tens of thousands of clones listed, roughly 59% were seen once. The chain links TRBV19 to TRBJ2-7; D is perhaps TRBD1 (6 bases). The source is a human donor with non-small cell lung cancer who had a partial response to radiotherapy plus ipilimumab. The material sequenced was peripheral blood, taken from a patient treated with radiotherapy plus ipilimumab. CDR3 residues: CASSIRDTYEQYF. The CDR3 nucleotides read TGTGCCAGTAGTATAAGGGACACCTACGAGCAGTACTTC.